This is a list of T cell receptor beta chains from one sample in a study of cytomegalovirus exposure and HLA in healthy donors. TCRdb's table, derived via immunoSEQ multiplex PCR, lists solely in-frame clones and lacks some. The repertoire includes about 180,000 clones, approximately 80% of them detected once, and 2% to 2.5% sits in the top ten. Sequencing was done on a sample of PBMCs. The source of these receptors is a man in his 60s in good health and CMV-seronegative. Both conserved end residues are part of each CDR3. D genes are given only for firm matches. Clone size is given for some rows only: seen once, a few or many times, or a class if the clone is expanded.

CDR3 DNA: TGTGCCAGCAGCCGTACAGGGAGGGTTGGCAATCAGCCCCAGCATTTT
CDR3 protein: CASSRTGRVGNQPQHF
V gene: TRBV27
clone size: .
J gene: TRBJ1-5
D gene: .

CDR3 DNA: TGTGCCAGCAGTTCCAAGAACACTGAAGCTTTCTTT
CDR3 protein: CASSSKNTEAFF
V gene: TRBV27
clone size: .
J gene: TRBJ1-1
D gene: .

CDR3 DNA: TGCGCCACCCACCAAGGGGGACGAGAGGAAGAGACCCAGTACTTC
CDR3 protein: CATHQGGREEETQYF
V gene: TRBV5-1
clone size: .
J gene: TRBJ2-5
D gene: .

CDR3 DNA: TGTGCCAGCAGTTGGACAGGGGGCAATCAGCCCCAGCATTTT
CDR3 protein: CASSWTGGNQPQHF
V gene: TRBV6-1
clone size: few
J gene: TRBJ1-5
D gene: TRBD1

CDR3 DNA: TGTGCCAGCAGTTCTCCGGACAGAAACACAGATACGCAGTATTTT
CDR3 protein: CASSSPDRNTDTQYF
V gene: TRBV6-1
clone size: .
J gene: TRBJ2-3
D gene: .

CDR3 DNA: TGTGCCAGCAGACTGACTAGCCTACCCAAAAACATTCAGTACTTC
CDR3 protein: CASRLTSLPKNIQYF
V gene: TRBV6-5
clone size: .
J gene: TRBJ2-4
D gene: TRBD2

CDR3 DNA: TGCGCCAGCAGCTTGGCCAGCTACCGGGTTGGTGGCTATGGCTACACCTTC
CDR3 protein: CASSLASYRVGGYGYTF
V gene: TRBV5-1
clone size: .
J gene: TRBJ1-2
D gene: .

CDR3 DNA: TGCAGCGCCATACTAGCGGGGGGCCGAAGCTCCTACGAGCAGTACTTC
CDR3 protein: CSAILAGGRSSYEQYF
V gene: TRBV29-1
clone size: .
J gene: TRBJ2-7
D gene: TRBD2

CDR3 DNA: TGTGCCAGCAGCCAAGAGGGAGGGGGTATTCGGTACGAGCAGTACTTC
CDR3 protein: CASSQEGGGIRYEQYF
V gene: TRBV14
clone size: .
J gene: TRBJ2-7
D gene: .

CDR3 DNA: TGTGCCAGCAGCTTGCCGGGACAGGTTAACTATGGCTACACCTTC
CDR3 protein: CASSLPGQVNYGYTF
V gene: TRBV5-4
clone size: .
J gene: TRBJ1-2
D gene: TRBD1